This T cell receptor (beta chain) is drawn from a study of cytomegalovirus exposure and HLA in healthy donors. PCR amplification relied on 60 Vbeta primers (plus 13 Jbeta primers). The repertoire was sequenced with immunoSEQ multiplex PCR; TCRdb's copy has only in-frame clones and lacks some. The sample holds about 150,000 clones, 80% seen once. Trimming cost V 2 bases and J 2 bases, with 4 bases left between them. This CDR3 is built from 12 residues. Germline V gene lookup returns CDR1 MNHNY and CDR2 SVGAGI (reference sequence). The donors comprised healthy bone marrow donors. Findings and limits, study-wide: According to an earlier analysis, most TCR beta V segments yielded productive rearrangements about 90% or about 30% of the time. Some public TCRs appeared in many individuals, while most sequences were rare.

This clone was observed once. No antigen is known for it. The gene calls are TRBV6-6 and TRBJ2-7; D uncertain. This receptor was obtained from a young man in good health and CMV-seropositive. The sample was PBMCs. The CDR3 region has the DNA TGTGCCAGCAGTTACCGGGCCTACGAGCAGTACTTC. It codes for CASSYRAYEQYF.